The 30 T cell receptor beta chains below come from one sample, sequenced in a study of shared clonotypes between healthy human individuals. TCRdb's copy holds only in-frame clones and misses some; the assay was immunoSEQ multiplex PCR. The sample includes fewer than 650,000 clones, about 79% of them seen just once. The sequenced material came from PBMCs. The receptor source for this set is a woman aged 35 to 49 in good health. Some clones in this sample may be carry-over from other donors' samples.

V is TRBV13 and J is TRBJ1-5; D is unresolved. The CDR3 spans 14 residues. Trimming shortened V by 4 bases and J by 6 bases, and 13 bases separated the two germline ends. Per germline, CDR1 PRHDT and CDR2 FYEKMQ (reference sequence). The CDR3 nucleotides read TGTGCCAGCAGCTCGAGGTGGTTAGGTCAGCCCCAGCATTTT. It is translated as CASSSRWLGQPQHF.

The DNA for the CDR3 is TGTGCCAGCAGTCCCACGGGGTACTCGGAAAAACTGTTTTTT. This codes for CASSPTGYSEKLFF. The chain couples TRBV27 to TRBJ1-4, with no clear D. With 5 bases removed from V and 8 bases from J, the gap between germline ends came to 15 bases. In germline, CDR1 is MNHEY, CDR2 SMNVEV (reference sequence). There are 14 residues in the CDR3.

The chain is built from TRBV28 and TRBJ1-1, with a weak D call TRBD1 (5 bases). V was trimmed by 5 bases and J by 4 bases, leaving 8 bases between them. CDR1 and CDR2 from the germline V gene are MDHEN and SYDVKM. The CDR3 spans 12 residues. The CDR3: CASSPGGTEAFF. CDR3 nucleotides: TGTGCCAGCAGTCCTGGGGGCACTGAAGCTTTCTTT.

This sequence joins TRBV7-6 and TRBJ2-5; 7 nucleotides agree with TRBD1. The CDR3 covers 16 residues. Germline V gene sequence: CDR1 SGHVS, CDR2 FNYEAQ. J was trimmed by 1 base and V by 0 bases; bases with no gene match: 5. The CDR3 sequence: CASSLAHRQGQETQYF. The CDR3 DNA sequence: TGTGCCAGCAGCTTAGCCCACAGACAGGGCCAAGAGACCCAGTACTTC.

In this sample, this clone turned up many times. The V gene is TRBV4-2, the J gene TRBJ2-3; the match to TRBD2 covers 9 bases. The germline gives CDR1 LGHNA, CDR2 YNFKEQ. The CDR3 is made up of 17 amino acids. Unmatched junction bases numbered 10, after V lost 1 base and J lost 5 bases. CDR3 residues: CASSQAQSAGGGDTQYF. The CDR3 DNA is TGTGCCAGCAGCCAAGCCCAATCGGCGGGAGGGGGAGATACGCAGTATTTT.

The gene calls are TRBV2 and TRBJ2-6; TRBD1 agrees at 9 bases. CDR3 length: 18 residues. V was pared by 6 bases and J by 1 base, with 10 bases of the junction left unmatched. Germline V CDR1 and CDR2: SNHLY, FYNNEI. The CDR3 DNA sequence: TGTGCCAGCAGGGTCACCCTCGGACAGGGGTCTGGGGCCAACGTCCTGACTTTC. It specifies CASRVTLGQGSGANVLTF.

The chain's CDR3 is CASSPGYSTDTQYF. CDR3 bases: TGCGCCAGCAGTCCAGGATATAGCACAGATACGCAGTATTTT. The V call is TRBV5-1, the J call TRBJ2-3; D gene uncertain. Looked up from germline, CDR1 is SGHRS and CDR2 is YFSETQ. This CDR3 is 14 amino acids long. The ends were cut back, 5 bases at V and 0 bases at J, with 10 bases in the middle.

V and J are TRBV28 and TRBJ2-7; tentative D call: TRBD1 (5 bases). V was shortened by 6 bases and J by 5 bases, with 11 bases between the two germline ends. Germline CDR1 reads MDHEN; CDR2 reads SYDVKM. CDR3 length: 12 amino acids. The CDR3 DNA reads TGTGCCAGCAGGGAACAGGTTAACGAGCAGTACTTC. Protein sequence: CASREQVNEQYF.

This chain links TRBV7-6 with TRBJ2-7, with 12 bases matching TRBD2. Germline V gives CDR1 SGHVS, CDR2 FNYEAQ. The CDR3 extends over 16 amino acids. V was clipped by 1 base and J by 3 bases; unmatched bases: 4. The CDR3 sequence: CASSLGTSGNFYEQYF. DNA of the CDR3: TGTGCCAGCAGCTTAGGGACTAGCGGGAATTTCTACGAGCAGTACTTC.

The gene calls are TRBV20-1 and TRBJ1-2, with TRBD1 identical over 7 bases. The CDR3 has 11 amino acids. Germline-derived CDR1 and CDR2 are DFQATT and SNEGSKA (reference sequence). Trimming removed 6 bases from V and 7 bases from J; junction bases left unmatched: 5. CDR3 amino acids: CSAPTGFGYTF. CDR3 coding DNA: TGCAGTGCCCCGACAGGGTTTGGCTACACCTTC.

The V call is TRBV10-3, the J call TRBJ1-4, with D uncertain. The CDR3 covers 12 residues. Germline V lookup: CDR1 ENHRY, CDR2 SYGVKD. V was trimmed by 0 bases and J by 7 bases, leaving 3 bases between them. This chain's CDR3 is CAISESSEKLFF. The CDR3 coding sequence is TGTGCCATCAGTGAGTCGAGTGAAAAACTGTTTTTT.

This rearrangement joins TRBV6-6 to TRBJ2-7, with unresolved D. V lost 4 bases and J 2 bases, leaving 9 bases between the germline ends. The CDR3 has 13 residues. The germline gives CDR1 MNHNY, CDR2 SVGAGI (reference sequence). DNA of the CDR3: TGTGCCAGCAGTTCGCCGGGCACCTACGAGCAGTACTTC. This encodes CASSSPGTYEQYF.

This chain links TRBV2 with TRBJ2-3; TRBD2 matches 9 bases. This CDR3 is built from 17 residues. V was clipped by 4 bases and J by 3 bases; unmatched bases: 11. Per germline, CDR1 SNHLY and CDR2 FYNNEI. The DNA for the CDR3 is TGTGCCAGCAGTGGTGCATTAGCGGGAGTTCCTACAGATACGCAGTATTTT. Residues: CASSGALAGVPTDTQYF.

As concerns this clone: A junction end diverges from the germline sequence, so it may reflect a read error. The CDR3 coding sequence is TGTGCCTGGAGTAACGGACAGGGCTCACAAGAGGCCCAGTACTTC. Translated, it gives CAWSNGQGSQEAQYF. V and J are TRBV30 and TRBJ2-5, with 8 bases matching TRBD1. This CDR3 comprises 15 residues. Germline CDR1 and CDR2: GTSNPN and SVGIG (reference sequence).

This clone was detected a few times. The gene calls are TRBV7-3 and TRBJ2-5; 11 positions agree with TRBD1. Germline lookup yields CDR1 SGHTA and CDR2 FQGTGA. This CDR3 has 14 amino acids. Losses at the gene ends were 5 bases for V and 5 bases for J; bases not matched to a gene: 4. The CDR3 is CASSPGQGGETQYF. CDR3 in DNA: TGTGCCAGCAGCCCGGGACAGGGGGGGGAGACCCAGTACTTC.

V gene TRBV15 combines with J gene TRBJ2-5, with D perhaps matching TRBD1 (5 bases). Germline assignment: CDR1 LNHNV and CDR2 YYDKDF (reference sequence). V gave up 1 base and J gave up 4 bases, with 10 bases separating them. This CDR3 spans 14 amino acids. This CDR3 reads CATSRVFQGETQYF. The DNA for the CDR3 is TGTGCCACCAGCAGAGTTTTCCAGGGAGAGACCCAGTACTTC. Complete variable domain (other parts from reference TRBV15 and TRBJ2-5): DAMVIQNPRYQVTQFGKPVTLSCSQTLNHNVMYWYQQKSSQAPKLLFHYYDKDFNNEADTPDNFQSRRPNTSFCFLDIRSPGLGDTAMYLCATSRVFQGETQYFGPGTRLLVL.

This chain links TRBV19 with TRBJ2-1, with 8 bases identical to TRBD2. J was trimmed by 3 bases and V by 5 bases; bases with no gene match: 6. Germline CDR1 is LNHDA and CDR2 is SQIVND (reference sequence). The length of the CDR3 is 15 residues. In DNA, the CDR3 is TGTGCCAGTAGTCGACGGACTAGCAGCTACAATGAGCAGTTCTTC. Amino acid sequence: CASSRRTSSYNEQFF.

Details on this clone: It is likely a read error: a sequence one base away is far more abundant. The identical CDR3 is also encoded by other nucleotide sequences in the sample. The CDR3 bases are TGTGCCTGGAGTGTATTGGGCGGGACTAATGAAAAACTGTTTTTT. Translating it yields CAWSVLGGTNEKLFF. The J gene is TRBJ1-4, the V gene TRBV30; D gene uncertain. Germline values: CDR1 GTSNPN, CDR2 SVGIG (reference sequence). CDR3 length equals 15 residues. V lost 0 bases and J 2 bases, leaving 10 bases between the germline ends.

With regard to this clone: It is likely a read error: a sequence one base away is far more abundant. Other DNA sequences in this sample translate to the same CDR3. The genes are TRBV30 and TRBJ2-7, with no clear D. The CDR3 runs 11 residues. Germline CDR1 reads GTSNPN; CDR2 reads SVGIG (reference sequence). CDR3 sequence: CAWSLQGEQYF. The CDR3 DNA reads TGCGCCTGGAGTTTACAAGGCGAGCAGTACTTC.

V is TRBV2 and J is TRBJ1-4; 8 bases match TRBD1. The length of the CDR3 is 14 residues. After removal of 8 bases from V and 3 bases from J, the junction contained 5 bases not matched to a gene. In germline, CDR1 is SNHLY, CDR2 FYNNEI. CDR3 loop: CASEQGGSNEKLFF. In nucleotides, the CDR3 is TGTGCCAGCGAACAGGGGGGATCTAATGAAAAACTGTTTTTT. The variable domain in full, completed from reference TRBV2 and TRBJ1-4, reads EPEVTQTPSHQVTQMGQEVILRCVPISNHLYFYWYRQILGQKVEFLVSFYNNEISEKSEIFDDQFSVERPDGSNFTLKIRSTKLEDSAMYFCASEQGGSNEKLFFGSGTQLSVL.

CDR3 sequence (DNA): TGTGCCAGTAGTATAGATCTGGTTAGGAAGGATCAGCCCCAGCATTTT. It encodes CASSIDLVRKDQPQHF. The J gene is TRBJ1-5, the V gene TRBV19; D is uncertain. Trimming stripped 0 bases from V and 5 bases from J, with 14 bases between. Per germline, CDR1 LNHDA and CDR2 SQIVND (reference sequence). The CDR3 is 16 amino acids.

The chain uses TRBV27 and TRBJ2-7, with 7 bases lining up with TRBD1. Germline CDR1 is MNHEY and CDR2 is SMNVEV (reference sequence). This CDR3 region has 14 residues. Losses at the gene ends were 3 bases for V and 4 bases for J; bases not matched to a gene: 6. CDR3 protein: CASSFGTASYEQYF. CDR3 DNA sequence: TGTGCCAGCAGTTTCGGGACAGCATCTTACGAGCAGTACTTC.

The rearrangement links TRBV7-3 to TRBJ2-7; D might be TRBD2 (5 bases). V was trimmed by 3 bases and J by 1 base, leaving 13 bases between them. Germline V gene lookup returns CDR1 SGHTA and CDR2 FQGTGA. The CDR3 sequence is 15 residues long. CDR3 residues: CASSFWASPSYEQYF. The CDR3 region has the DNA TGTGCCAGCAGCTTTTGGGCTAGCCCGTCCTACGAGCAGTACTTC.

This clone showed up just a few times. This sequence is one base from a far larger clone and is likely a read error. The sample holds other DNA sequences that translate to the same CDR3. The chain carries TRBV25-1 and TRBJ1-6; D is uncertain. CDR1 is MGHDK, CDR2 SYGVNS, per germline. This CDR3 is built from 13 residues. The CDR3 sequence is CASSESENSPLHF. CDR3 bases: TGTGCCAGCAGCGAATCTGAGAATTCACCCCTCCACTTT.

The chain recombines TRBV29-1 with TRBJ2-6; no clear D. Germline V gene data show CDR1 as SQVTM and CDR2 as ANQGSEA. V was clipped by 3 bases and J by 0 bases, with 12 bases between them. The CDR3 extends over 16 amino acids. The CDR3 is CSVDLVTHSGANVLTF. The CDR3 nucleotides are TGCAGCGTTGACTTGGTCACCCACTCTGGGGCCAACGTCCTGACTTTC.

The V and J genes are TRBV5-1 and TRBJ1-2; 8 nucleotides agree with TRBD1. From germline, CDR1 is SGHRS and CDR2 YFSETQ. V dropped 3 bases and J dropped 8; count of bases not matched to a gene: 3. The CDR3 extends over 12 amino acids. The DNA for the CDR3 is TGCGCCAGCAGCTCGGACAGGGACGGCTACACCTTC. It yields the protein CASSSDRDGYTF.

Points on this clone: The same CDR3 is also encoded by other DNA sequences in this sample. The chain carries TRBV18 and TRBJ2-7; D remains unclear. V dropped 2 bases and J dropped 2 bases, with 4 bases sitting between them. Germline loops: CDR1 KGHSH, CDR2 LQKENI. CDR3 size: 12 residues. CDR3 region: CASSPRAYEQYF. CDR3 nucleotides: TGTGCCAGCTCACCAAGGGCCTACGAGCAGTACTTC.

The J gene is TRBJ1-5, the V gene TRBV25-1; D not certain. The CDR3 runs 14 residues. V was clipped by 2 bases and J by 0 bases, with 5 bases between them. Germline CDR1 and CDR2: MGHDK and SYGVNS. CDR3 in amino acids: CASSEGYSNQPQHF. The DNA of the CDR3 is TGTGCCAGCAGTGAAGGTTATAGCAATCAGCCCCAGCATTTT.

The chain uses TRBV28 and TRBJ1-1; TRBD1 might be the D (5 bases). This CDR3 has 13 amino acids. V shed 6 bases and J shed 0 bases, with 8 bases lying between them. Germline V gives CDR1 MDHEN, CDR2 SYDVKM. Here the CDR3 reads CASSRGMNTEAFF. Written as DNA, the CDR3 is TGTGCCAGCAGCCGGGGGATGAACACTGAAGCTTTCTTT.

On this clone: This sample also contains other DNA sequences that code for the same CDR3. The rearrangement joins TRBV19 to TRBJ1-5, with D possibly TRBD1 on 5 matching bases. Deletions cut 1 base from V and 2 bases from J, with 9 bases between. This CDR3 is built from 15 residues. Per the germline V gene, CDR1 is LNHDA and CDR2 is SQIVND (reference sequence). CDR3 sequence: CASSIGGGGNQPQHF. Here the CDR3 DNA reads TGTGCCAGTAGTATAGGGGGAGGGGGCAATCAGCCCCAGCATTTT.